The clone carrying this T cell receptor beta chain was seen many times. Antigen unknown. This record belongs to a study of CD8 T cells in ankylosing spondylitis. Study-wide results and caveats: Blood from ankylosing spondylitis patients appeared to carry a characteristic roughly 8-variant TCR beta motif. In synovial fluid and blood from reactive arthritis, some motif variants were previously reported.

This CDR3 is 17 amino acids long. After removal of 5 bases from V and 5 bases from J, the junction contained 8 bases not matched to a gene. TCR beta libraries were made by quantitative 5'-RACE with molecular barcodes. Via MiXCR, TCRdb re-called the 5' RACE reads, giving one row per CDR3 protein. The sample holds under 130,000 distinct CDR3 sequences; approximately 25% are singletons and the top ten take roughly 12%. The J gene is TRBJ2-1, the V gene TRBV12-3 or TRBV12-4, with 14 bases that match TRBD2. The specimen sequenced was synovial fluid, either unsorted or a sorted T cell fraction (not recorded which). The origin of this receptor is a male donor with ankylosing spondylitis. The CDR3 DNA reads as TGTGCCAGCAGTCTGGGACTAGCGGGAGCGGTAAACAATGAGCAGTTCTTC. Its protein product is CASSLGLAGAVNNEQFF.